This T cell receptor beta chain was sequenced during a study of T cells in Graves' hyperthyroidism and ophthalmopathy. Across the study: Peripheral blood was obtained at initial diagnosis, preceding any treatment. Findings of the study overall: Most thyroid clonotypes that were expanded above 0.001 also turned up in blood.

This clonotype has only a few counts. Its target is unknown. Those patients with uncontrolled infection, other autoimmune disease, pregnancy or lactation were excluded. The diagnostic basis comprised clinical symptoms, serum thyroxine and TRAb, thyroid ultrasound and orbital computed tomography. Germline V gene lookup returns CDR1 MGHRA and CDR2 YSYEKL. Trimming stripped 2 bases from V and 4 bases from J, with 11 bases between. CDR3 length equals 14 residues. Template material for amplifying TCR beta CDR3 regions consisted of RNA transcripts. HTBI primers were employed in a first-round RT-PCR of the TCR CDR3. TCRdb fed the multiplex PCR reads into MiXCR, producing one record per CDR3 protein. The table lists around 760,000 distinct CDR3 sequences, 30% to 40% of them singletons.

The clonotype was recovered from a woman between 35 and 50 years old with Graves' hyperthyroidism. This rearrangement joins TRBV4-1 to TRBJ2-5; D may be TRBD1 (6 bases). Sequenced sample: blood. CDR3 coding DNA: TGCGCCAGCAGCCAACTTCTAGGGGGAGAGACCCAGTACTTC. It translates to CASSQLLGGETQYF.